At least ten counts were recorded for the clone carrying this T cell receptor beta chain. Its antigen is still unknown. Germline values: CDR1 SQVTM, CDR2 ANQGSEA. V lost 4 bases to trimming and J lost 5 bases, with 5 bases between them. The CDR3 consists of 10 residues. These data originate in a study of response to subunit inactivated influenza vaccine. Broader study findings: Authors suggested each seasonal flu vaccination may recruit only limited numbers of new T cells.

TCRdb processed the RT-PCR reads anew with MiXCR; each CDR3 protein has one entry. This table holds approximately 310,000 distinct CDR3 sequences, around a fifth found once. J is TRBJ1-1 and V is TRBV29-1; the D is unclear. Sequenced material: PBMCs from blood, taken approximately 22 months after vaccination. This TCR was recovered from a man aged 45-69 years who received an inactivated influenza vaccine. Here the CDR3 DNA reads TGCAGCGTTGTTGGGACTGAAGCTTTCTTT. Translating it yields CSVVGTEAFF.